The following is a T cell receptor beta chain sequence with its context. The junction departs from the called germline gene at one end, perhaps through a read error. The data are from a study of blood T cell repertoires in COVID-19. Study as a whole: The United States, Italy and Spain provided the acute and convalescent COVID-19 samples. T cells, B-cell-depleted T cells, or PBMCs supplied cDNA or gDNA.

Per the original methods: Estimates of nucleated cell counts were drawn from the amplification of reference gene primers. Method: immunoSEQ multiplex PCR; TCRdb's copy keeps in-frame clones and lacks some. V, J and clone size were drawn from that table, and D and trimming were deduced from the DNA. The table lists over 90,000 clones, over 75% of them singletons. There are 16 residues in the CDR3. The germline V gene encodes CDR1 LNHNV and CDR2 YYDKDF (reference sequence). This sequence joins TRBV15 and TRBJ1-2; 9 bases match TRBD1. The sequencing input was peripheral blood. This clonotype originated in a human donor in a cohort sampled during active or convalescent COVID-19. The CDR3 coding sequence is TGTGCCACCAGCACACCGGGACAGGGTCGATTCTATGGCTACATCTTC. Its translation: CATSTPGQGRFYGYIF.